The 9 T cell receptor beta chains in this list originate from one sample, sequenced in a study of low-dose radiotherapy and immunotherapy resistance in tumors. Primers targeting TRAV and TRBV primed first-strand cDNA, covering alpha and beta chains. TCRs were put through roughly 19 PCR cycles of amplification with Phusion. A constant-region primer and the V-primer adapter served as the primer pair. Via MiXCR, TCRdb re-called the reads, giving one row per CDR3 protein. The data contain 11,000 to 15,000 distinct CDR3 sequences, approximately 70% of them seen just once; the ten biggest clones take up approximately 5%. The receptors here all came from a human donor with advanced metastatic prostate, ovarian, gallbladder or colorectal cancer (not recorded which). This table probably holds off-target reads from a library built for another chain.

The chain employs TRBV18 and TRBJ2-3, with D perhaps assigned TRBD1 or TRBD2 (5 bases each). The germline gives CDR1 KGHSH, CDR2 LQKENI. The CDR3 runs 15 residues. The germline V and J ends were trimmed by 3 bases and 1 base, with 11 bases remaining between them. CDR3 coding DNA: TGTGCCAGCTCACCTCCCGGGGACGGCACAGATACGCAGTATTTT. This sequence encodes CASSPPGDGTDTQYF.

As concerns this clonotype: One end of the junction fails to match germline, which may point to a read error. The chain links TRBV29-1 to TRBJ2-7; D possibly matches TRBD1 or TRBD2 (6 bases each). The CDR3 runs 16 residues. Germline V gene data show CDR1 as SQVTM and CDR2 as ANQGSEA. CDR3 sequence (DNA): TGCAGCGTCGAAGAAACTGAGGGGGGCCGCTCCTACGAGCAGTACTTC. Residues: CSVEETEGGRSYEQYF.

CDR3: CASSRQNTGELFF. In DNA form, the CDR3 reads TGTGCCAGCAGCCGACAGAACACCGGGGAGCTGTTTTTT. The rearrangement joins TRBV11-2 to TRBJ2-2; D gene ambiguous. There are 13 residues in the CDR3. V lost 5 bases, J lost 1 base, and 5 bases lay in between. The germline V gene encodes CDR1 SGHAT and CDR2 FQNNGV.

This clonotype was found a few times. The chain has TRBV10-2 and TRBJ2-3; maybe TRBD2 (6 bases). CDR3 length: 14 residues. Looked up from germline, CDR1 is WSHSY and CDR2 is SAAADI. V gave up 10 bases and J gave up 2 bases, with 16 bases separating them. CDR3 residues: CAMAEGGVTDTQYF. In DNA, the CDR3 is TGCGCCATGGCGGAGGGCGGGGTCACAGATACGCAGTATTTT.

The chain joins TRBV5-4 to TRBJ2-7; TRBD1 aligns across 12 bases. From germline, CDR1 is SGHNT and CDR2 YYREEE (reference sequence). The CDR3 is made up of 13 amino acids. After removal of 4 bases from V and 7 bases from J, the junction contained 3 bases not matched to a gene. CDR3 DNA: TGTGCCAGCAGCCGGGACAGGGGGCAAGAGCAGTACTTC. The encoded protein is CASSRDRGQEQYF.

The gene calls are TRBV2 and TRBJ1-5; D gene unclear. The CDR3 loop spans 15 amino acids. Germline CDR1 and CDR2: SNHLY and FYNNEI. Deletions cut 1 base from V and 0 bases from J, with 7 bases between. The CDR3 nucleotides are TGTGCCAGCAGTGAAGGTCTATATAGCAATCAGCCCCAGCATTTT. The encoded protein is CASSEGLYSNQPQHF. Full variable domain (outside the CDR3, taken from reference TRBV2 and TRBJ1-5): EPEVTQTPSHQVTQMGQEVILRCVPISNHLYFYWYRQILGQKVEFLVSFYNNEISEKSEIFDDQFSVERPDGSNFTLKIRSTKLEDSAMYFCASSEGLYSNQPQHFGDGTRLSIL.

The chain links TRBV4-3 to TRBJ2-7, with TRBD2 matching over 8 bases. The CDR3 has 17 residues. The V and J ends lost 2 bases and 3 bases, in that order; junction bases with no gene match: 12. Germline values: CDR1 LGHNA, CDR2 YSLEER. This CDR3 is CASSQIAGTFGIYEQYF. Here the CDR3 DNA reads TGCGCCAGCAGCCAAATAGCGGGGACTTTTGGGATCTACGAGCAGTACTTC.

This clonotype was counted a few times. The chain employs TRBV23-1 and TRBJ2-3; tentative D call: TRBD2 (5 bases). TRBV23-1 is sorted into the ORF group, with uncertain function. The CDR3 extends over 18 amino acids. V lost 2 bases and J lost 0, with 18 bases in between. The CDR3 nucleotides read TGCGCCAGCAGTCAACCCTCCCTGGCTAGCCCAAGCACAGATACGCAGTATTTT. As protein: CASSQPSLASPSTDTQYF.

In regard to this clonotype: One junction end does not reproduce the germline sequence, and a read error may be involved. The rearrangement joins TRBV7-2 to TRBJ2-1; 12 bases are shared with TRBD2. Germline V gives CDR1 SGHTA, CDR2 FQGNSA. CDR3 size: 15 residues. The CDR3 loop is CASSLAGGHENEQFF. CDR3 sequence (DNA): TGTGCCAGCAGCCTAGCGGGGGGGCATGAGAATGAGCAGTTCTTC.